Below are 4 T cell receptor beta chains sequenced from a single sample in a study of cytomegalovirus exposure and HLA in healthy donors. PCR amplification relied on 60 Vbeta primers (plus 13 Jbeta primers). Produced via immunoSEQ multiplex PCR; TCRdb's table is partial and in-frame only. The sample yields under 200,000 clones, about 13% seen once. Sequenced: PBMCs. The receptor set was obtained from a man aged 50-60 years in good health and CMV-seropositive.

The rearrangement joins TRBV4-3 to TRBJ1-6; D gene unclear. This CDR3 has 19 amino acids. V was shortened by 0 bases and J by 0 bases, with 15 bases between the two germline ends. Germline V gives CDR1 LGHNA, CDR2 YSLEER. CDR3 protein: CASSQDLAGVSSYNSPLHF. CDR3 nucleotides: TGCGCCAGCAGCCAAGATCTCGCCGGAGTTAGCTCCTATAATTCACCCCTCCACTTT.

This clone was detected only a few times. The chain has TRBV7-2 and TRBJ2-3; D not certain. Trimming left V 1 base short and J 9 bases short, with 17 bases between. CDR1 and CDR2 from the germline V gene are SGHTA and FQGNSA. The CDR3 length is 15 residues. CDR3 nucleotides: TGTGCCAGCAGCTTAGTCGTCCTAGGTCTTCAGACGCAGTATTTT. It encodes CASSLVVLGLQTQYF.

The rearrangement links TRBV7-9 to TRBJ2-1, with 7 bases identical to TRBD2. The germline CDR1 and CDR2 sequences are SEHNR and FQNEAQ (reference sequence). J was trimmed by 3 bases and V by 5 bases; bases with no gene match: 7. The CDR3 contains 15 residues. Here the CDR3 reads CASSPSGQLYNEQFF. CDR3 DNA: TGTGCCAGCAGCCCTAGCGGCCAACTCTACAATGAGCAGTTCTTC.

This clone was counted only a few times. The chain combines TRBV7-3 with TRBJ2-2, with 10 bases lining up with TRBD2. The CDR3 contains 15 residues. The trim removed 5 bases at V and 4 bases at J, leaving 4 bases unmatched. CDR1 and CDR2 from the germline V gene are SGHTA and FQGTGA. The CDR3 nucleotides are TGTGCCAGCAGCCCAGTAGCGGGGGGCACCGGGGAGCTGTTTTTT. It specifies CASSPVAGGTGELFF.